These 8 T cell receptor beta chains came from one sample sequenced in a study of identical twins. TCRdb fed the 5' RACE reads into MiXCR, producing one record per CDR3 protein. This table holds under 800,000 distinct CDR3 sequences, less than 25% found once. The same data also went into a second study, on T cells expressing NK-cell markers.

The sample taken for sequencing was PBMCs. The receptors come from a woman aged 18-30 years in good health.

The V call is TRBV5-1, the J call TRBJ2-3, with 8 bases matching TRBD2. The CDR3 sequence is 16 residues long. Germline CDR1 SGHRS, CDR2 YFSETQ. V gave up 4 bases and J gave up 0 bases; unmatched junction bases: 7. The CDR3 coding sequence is TGCGCCAGCAGCCCGATAGCGGGGAGAAGCACAGATACGCAGTATTTT. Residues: CASSPIAGRSTDTQYF. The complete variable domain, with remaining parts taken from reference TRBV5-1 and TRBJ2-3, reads KAGVTQTPRYLIKTRGQQVTLSCSPISGHRSVSWYQQTPGQGLQFLFEYFSETQRNKGNFPGRFSGRQFSNSRSEMNVSTLELGDSALYLCASSPIAGRSTDTQYFGPGTRLTVL.

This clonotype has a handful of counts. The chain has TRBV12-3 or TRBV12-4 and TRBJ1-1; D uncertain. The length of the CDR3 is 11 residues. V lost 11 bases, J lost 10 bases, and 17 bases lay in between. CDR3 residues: CAQIPSAAAFF. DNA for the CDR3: TGTGCCCAGATACCGTCCGCGGCAGCTTTCTTT.

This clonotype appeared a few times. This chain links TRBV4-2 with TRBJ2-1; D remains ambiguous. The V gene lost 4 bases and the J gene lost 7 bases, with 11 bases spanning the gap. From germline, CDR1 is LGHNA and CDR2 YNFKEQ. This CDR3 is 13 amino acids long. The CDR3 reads CASSRELQNEQFF. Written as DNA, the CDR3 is TGTGCCAGCAGCCGTGAACTGCAGAATGAGCAGTTCTTC.

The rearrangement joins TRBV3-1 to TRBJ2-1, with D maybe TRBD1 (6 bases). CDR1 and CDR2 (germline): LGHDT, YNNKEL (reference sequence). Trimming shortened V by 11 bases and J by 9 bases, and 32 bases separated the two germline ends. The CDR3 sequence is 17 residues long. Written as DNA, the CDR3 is TGTGCCTCCAGCCAAGAGGTACCGTGGGGGCCTGGTAGTGAGCAGTTCTTC. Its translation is CASSQEVPWGPGSEQFF.

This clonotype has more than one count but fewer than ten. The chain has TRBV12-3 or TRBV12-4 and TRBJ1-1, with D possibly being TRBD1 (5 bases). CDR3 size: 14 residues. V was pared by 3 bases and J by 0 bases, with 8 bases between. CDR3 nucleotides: TGTGCCAGCAGTTTTAAGGGACTGAACACTGAAGCTTTCTTT. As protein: CASSFKGLNTEAFF.

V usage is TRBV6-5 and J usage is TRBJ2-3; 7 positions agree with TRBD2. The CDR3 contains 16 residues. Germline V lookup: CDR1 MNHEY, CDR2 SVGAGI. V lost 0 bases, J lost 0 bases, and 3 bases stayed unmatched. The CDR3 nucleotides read TGTGCCAGCAGTTACTCAAGGCGGGGGAGCACAGATACGCAGTATTTT. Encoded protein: CASSYSRRGSTDTQYF.

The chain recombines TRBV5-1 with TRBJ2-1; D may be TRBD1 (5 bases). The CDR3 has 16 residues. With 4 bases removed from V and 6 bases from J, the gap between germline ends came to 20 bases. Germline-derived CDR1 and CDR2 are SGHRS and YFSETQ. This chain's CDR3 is CASSGATMAWGNEQFF. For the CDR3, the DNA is TGCGCCAGCAGCGGGGCCACGATGGCGTGGGGCAATGAGCAGTTCTTC.

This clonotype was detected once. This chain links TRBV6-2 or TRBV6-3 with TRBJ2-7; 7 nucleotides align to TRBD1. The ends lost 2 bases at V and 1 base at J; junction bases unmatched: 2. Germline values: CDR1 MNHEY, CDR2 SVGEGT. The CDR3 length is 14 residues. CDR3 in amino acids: CASSYGDSSYEQYF. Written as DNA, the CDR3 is TGTGCCAGCAGTTACGGGGACAGTTCCTACGAGCAGTACTTC.